The 30 T cell receptor beta chains below were found in one sample sequenced in a study of blood T cell repertoires in COVID-19. Produced via immunoSEQ multiplex PCR; TCRdb's table is partial and in-frame only. Counted here are about 140,000 clones, roughly four fifths occurring once; the ten biggest clones make up about 3.4%. The sequenced material came from PBMCs or T cells enriched from blood (not recorded which). These receptor sequences come from a woman aged 50 to 60 with acute COVID-19.

This rearrangement joins TRBV4-2 to TRBJ2-7; 8 bases fit TRBD1. The CDR3 covers 15 residues. V was pared by 3 bases and J by 7 bases, with 11 bases of the junction left unmatched. Looked up from germline, CDR1 is LGHNA and CDR2 is YNFKEQ. The CDR3 DNA sequence: TGTGCCAGCAGCCATATTGGGCAGGGGGCGAGGGAGCAGTACTTC. This gives the protein CASSHIGQGAREQYF.

This rearrangement joins TRBV7-9 to TRBJ2-3; 13 bases agree with TRBD2. CDR3 size: 16 residues. The germline gives CDR1 SEHNR, CDR2 FQNEAQ (reference sequence). Trimming cost V 5 bases and J 4 bases; bases outside gene matches: 6. The CDR3 sequence is CASSKRTSGSADTQYF. The CDR3 region has the DNA TGTGCCAGCAGCAAAAGGACTAGCGGGAGTGCAGATACGCAGTATTTT.

The V and J genes are TRBV24-1 and TRBJ1-3, with D tentatively TRBD1 (6 bases). The germline V and J ends were trimmed by 4 bases and 2 bases, with 17 bases remaining between them. The CDR3 covers 17 residues. CDR1 and CDR2 from the germline V gene are KGHDR and SFDVKD. CDR3 nucleotides: TGTGCCACCAGTGACCGACCGCAGGGGTCCCCTGGAAACACCATATATTTT. Encoded protein: CATSDRPQGSPGNTIYF.

This clone was detected only a few times. The chain links TRBV4-1 to TRBJ1-1; no clear D gene. The CDR3 runs to 12 residues. Germline V gives CDR1 MGHRA, CDR2 YSYEKL. The germline V and J ends were trimmed by 8 bases and 10 bases, with 17 bases remaining between them. CDR3 sequence (DNA): TGCGCCAGCGGCGGCTTCGGGGAAGGAGCTTTCTTT. This sequence encodes CASGGFGEGAFF.

The V call is TRBV27, the J call TRBJ1-2; 10 bases align to TRBD1. V was clipped by 6 bases and J by 7 bases; unmatched bases: 17. This CDR3 comprises 17 residues. CDR1 is MNHEY and CDR2 is SMNVEV in the germline V gene (reference sequence). In DNA form, the CDR3 reads TGTGCCAGCAGGACCTTCCTAAGGGACAGGGGTTTTGTTGGCTACACCTTC. Its translation is CASRTFLRDRGFVGYTF.

Details on this clone: Other nucleotide sequences in the sample specify the same CDR3. This chain links TRBV7-2 with TRBJ1-4, with 9 bases identical to TRBD1. This CDR3 has 14 residues. Trimming took 5 bases from V and 5 from J; bases not matched to a gene: 3. Germline CDR1 SGHTA, CDR2 FQGNSA. CDR3 in amino acids: CASSIQGANEKLFF. The CDR3 nucleotides read TGTGCCAGCAGCATACAGGGGGCGAATGAAAAACTGTTTTTT.

This chain uses TRBV13 with TRBJ2-5; possible D gene TRBD2, 5 bases. This CDR3 comprises 15 residues. Germline V gene sequence: CDR1 PRHDT, CDR2 FYEKMQ (reference sequence). With 5 bases removed from V and 1 base from J, the gap between germline ends came to 14 bases. The CDR3 sequence is CASSVRRRPQETQYF. CDR3 DNA: TGTGCCAGCAGCGTGAGGAGGCGGCCCCAAGAGACCCAGTACTTC.

The rearrangement joins TRBV19 to TRBJ1-4, with 7 bases aligning to TRBD1. Germline V CDR1 and CDR2: LNHDA, SQIVND (reference sequence). The CDR3 is made up of 13 amino acids. V trimming: 7 bases; J trimming: 5 bases; junction bases outside the gene matches: 4. The CDR3 region has the DNA TGTGCCAGTACGTCCAGGGGGAATGAAAAACTGTTTTTT. It translates to CASTSRGNEKLFF.

The chain recombines TRBV12-5 with TRBJ1-1; TRBD1 is a possible D gene (6 bases). Germline assignment: CDR1 LGHNT and CDR2 FRNRAP. Trimming took 3 bases from V and 10 from J, leaving 18 bases between them. The CDR3 loop spans 14 amino acids. In DNA, the CDR3 is TGTGCTAGTGGTTTAGAGGGAGGGGGGGTAGGAGCTTTCTTT. Protein product: CASGLEGGGVGAFF.

The rearrangement uses TRBV5-1 and TRBJ2-3; the match to TRBD2 covers 14 bases. Germline lookup yields CDR1 SGHRS and CDR2 YFSETQ. The CDR3 is 18 amino acids. V gave up 0 bases and J gave up 5 bases; unmatched junction bases: 8. CDR3 nucleotides: TGCGCCAGCAGCTTGGGGGGGACTAGCGGGAGCGCGGAAGATACGCAGTATTTT. The encoded protein is CASSLGGTSGSAEDTQYF. The whole variable domain, filled in from reference TRBV5-1 and TRBJ2-3, reads KAGVTQTPRYLIKTRGQQVTLSCSPISGHRSVSWYQQTPGQGLQFLFEYFSETQRNKGNFPGRFSGRQFSNSRSEMNVSTLELGDSALYLCASSLGGTSGSAEDTQYFGPGTRLTVL.

The chain has TRBV3-1 (or the pseudogene TRBV3-2) and TRBJ1-2, with unresolved D. CDR3 length equals 15 residues. Germline CDR1 and CDR2: LGHDT and YNNKEL (reference sequence). With 1 base removed from V and 5 bases from J, the gap between germline ends came to 14 bases. This chain's CDR3 is CASSQGSGGWYGYTF. The CDR3 DNA is TGTGCCAGCAGCCAAGGTTCGGGAGGCTGGTATGGCTACACCTTC.

The chain is built from TRBV3-1 (or the pseudogene TRBV3-2) and TRBJ2-2, with 11 bases identical to TRBD2. CDR1 is LGHDT and CDR2 is YNNKEL in the germline V gene (reference sequence). The CDR3 loop spans 20 amino acids. V was clipped by 0 bases and J by 5 bases; unmatched bases: 14. CDR3 sequence: CASSQEWWGTSGPGTGELFF. For the CDR3, the DNA is TGTGCCAGCAGCCAAGAATGGTGGGGGACTAGCGGCCCGGGAACCGGGGAGCTGTTTTTT.

The V call is TRBV19, the J call TRBJ1-2; D is unclear. The CDR3 loop spans 12 amino acids. The V end lost 2 bases, the J end lost 3 bases, and 4 bases lay between the germline ends. The germline V gene has CDR1 LNHDA and CDR2 SQIVND (reference sequence). CDR3 amino acids: CASSISDYGYTF. In DNA form, the CDR3 reads TGTGCCAGTAGTATATCGGACTATGGCTACACCTTC. The full variable domain, its missing parts supplied by reference TRBV19 and TRBJ1-2, is DGGITQSPKYLFRKEGQNVTLSCEQNLNHDAMYWYRQDPGQGLRLIYYSQIVNDFQKGDIAEGYSVSREKKESFPLTVTSAQKNPTAFYLCASSISDYGYTFGSGTRLTVV.

The chain recombines TRBV9 with TRBJ2-7, with 11 bases that match TRBD2. The CDR3 is made up of 17 amino acids. CDR1 is SGDLS and CDR2 is YYNGEE in the germline V gene. V lost 0 bases, J lost 2 bases, and 7 bases stayed unmatched. CDR3 sequence reads: CASSVGLAGGGTYEQYF. The DNA for the CDR3 is TGTGCCAGCAGCGTAGGCCTAGCGGGAGGAGGGACCTACGAGCAGTACTTC.

The chain recombines TRBV19 with TRBJ2-7, with D possibly being TRBD1 (6 bases). CDR1 and CDR2 (germline): LNHDA, SQIVND (reference sequence). V dropped 6 bases and J dropped 2 bases, with 17 bases sitting between them. The CDR3 has 15 residues. CDR3 region: CASSPKTGSTYEQYF. The CDR3 region has the DNA TGTGCCAGTAGCCCAAAGACAGGATCGACCTACGAGCAGTACTTC.

This clone was picked up a small number of times. CDR3 DNA sequence: TGTGCCAGCAGTGAATTTCCAGGCGCCTACGAGCAGTACTTC. This encodes CASSEFPGAYEQYF. This chain joins TRBV6-1 and TRBJ2-7; no clear D gene. V was pared by 2 bases and J by 2 bases, with 10 bases between. The CDR3 has 14 residues. Per the germline V gene, CDR1 is MNHNS and CDR2 is SASEGT.

The CDR3 sequence: CASSLRPGNTGELFF. Here the CDR3 DNA reads TGCGCCAGCAGCTTGAGGCCGGGGAACACCGGGGAGCTGTTTTTT. The chain carries TRBV5-1 and TRBJ2-2; D not certain. The CDR3 is made up of 15 amino acids. V gave up 1 base and J gave up 1 base, with 8 bases separating them. Germline lookup yields CDR1 SGHRS and CDR2 YFSETQ. The complete variable domain, with remaining parts taken from reference TRBV5-1 and TRBJ2-2, reads KAGVTQTPRYLIKTRGQQVTLSCSPISGHRSVSWYQQTPGQGLQFLFEYFSETQRNKGNFPGRFSGRQFSNSRSEMNVSTLELGDSALYLCASSLRPGNTGELFFGEGSRLTVL.

The J gene is TRBJ1-4, the V gene TRBV6-5; D unresolved. Trimming cost V 8 bases and J 0 bases, with 10 bases left between them. The CDR3 has 14 residues. Germline loops: CDR1 MNHEY, CDR2 SVGAGI. CDR3 residues: CASVTGATNEKLFF. The CDR3 coding sequence is TGTGCCAGCGTGACGGGTGCAACTAATGAAAAACTGTTTTTT.

This clone was observed a few times. The J gene is TRBJ2-1, the V gene TRBV13; 11 bases align to TRBD2. The germline CDR1 and CDR2 sequences are PRHDT and FYEKMQ (reference sequence). V was clipped by 5 bases and J by 5 bases; unmatched bases: 11. The CDR3 contains 17 residues. This CDR3 reads CASSPLGLAGNHNEQFF. The CDR3 DNA is TGTGCCAGCAGCCCACTAGGACTAGCGGGTAATCACAATGAGCAGTTCTTC.

The chain carries TRBV5-4 and TRBJ2-7; D is possibly TRBD1 (7 bases). This CDR3 is 16 amino acids long. V was cut by 5 bases and J by 0 bases, with 18 bases left in between. Per the germline V gene, CDR1 is SGHNT and CDR2 is YYREEE (reference sequence). CDR3 amino acids: CASSLGGTVGSYEQYF. For the CDR3, the DNA is TGTGCCAGCAGTTTAGGAGGGACAGTAGGCTCCTACGAGCAGTACTTC.

The V and J genes are TRBV23-1 and TRBJ2-1; 12 bases agree with TRBD2. TRBV23-1 is designated an ORF whose function remains uncertain. The CDR3 contains 16 residues. The J segment lost 7 bases and the V segment lost 6 bases, leaving 10 bases of the junction unmatched. CDR3 nucleotides: TGCGCCAGCAGCCCATTTGGACTAGCGGGAAGGAATGAGCAGTTCTTC. Its protein is CASSPFGLAGRNEQFF.

This sequence joins TRBV18 and TRBJ1-1, with a weak D call TRBD1 (5 bases). V lost 6 bases and J lost 2, with 16 bases in between. Per germline, CDR1 KGHSH and CDR2 LQKENI. The CDR3 covers 15 residues. For the CDR3, the DNA is TGTGCCAGCTCGCTCCAAGTTAGGGGCAACACTGAAGCTTTCTTT. Protein sequence: CASSLQVRGNTEAFF.

The gene calls are TRBV14 and TRBJ1-4; 10 nucleotides agree with TRBD1. Germline V CDR1 and CDR2: SGHDN, FVKESK. This CDR3 is 17 amino acids long. V lost 1 base and J lost 6; bases outside the gene matches: 8. CDR3 sequence (DNA): TGTGCCAGCAGCCAAGTCGACCGGGACAGGGGCTATGAAAAACTGTTTTTT. Translated, it gives CASSQVDRDRGYEKLFF.

The chain links TRBV5-6 to TRBJ1-5; D not resolved. CDR1 and CDR2 (germline): SGHDT, YYEEEE. The CDR3 is 14 residues long. The germline V and J ends were trimmed by 0 bases and 1 base, with 5 bases remaining between them. The CDR3 reads CASSLGESNQPQHF. The CDR3, as DNA: TGTGCCAGCAGCTTGGGGGAGAGCAATCAGCCCCAGCATTTT.

This chain links TRBV5-8 with TRBJ2-5, with 11 bases matching TRBD2. Trimming at V came to 2 bases and at J to 0 bases, leaving 0 bases not matched to a gene. From germline, CDR1 is SGHTS and CDR2 YDEGEE. This CDR3 contains 15 residues. CDR3 sequence (DNA): TGTGCCAGCAGCTTTAGCGGGAGGGACCAAGAGACCCAGTACTTC. Translating gives CASSFSGRDQETQYF.

The CDR3 DNA sequence: TGTGCCAGCAGCCCTCCCCGGGGTCTAAGGATTTACGAGCAGTACTTC. This sequence encodes CASSPPRGLRIYEQYF. The chain links TRBV7-9 to TRBJ2-7; D may be TRBD2 (5 bases). Germline V lookup: CDR1 SEHNR, CDR2 FQNEAQ (reference sequence). This CDR3 contains 16 residues. The V gene lost 5 bases and the J gene lost 4 bases, with 21 bases spanning the gap. Complete variable domain (other parts from reference TRBV7-9 and TRBJ2-7): DTGVSQNPRHKITKRGQNVTFRCDPISEHNRLYWYRQTLGQGPEFLTYFQNEAQLEKSRLLSDRFSAERPKGSFSTLEIQRTEQGDSAMYLCASSPPRGLRIYEQYFGPGTRLTVT.

The chain has TRBV19 and TRBJ1-4, with TRBD1 identical over 9 bases. The CDR3 runs 15 residues. Germline CDR1 and CDR2: LNHDA and SQIVND (reference sequence). J gave up 9 bases and V 2 bases, and 7 bases lay outside the gene matches. The CDR3 DNA sequence: TGTGCCAGTAGTATATCCTCCGGGACAGGGAAAAAACTGTTTTTT. Its translation: CASSISSGTGKKLFF.

The chain links TRBV11-2 to TRBJ2-7; D remains ambiguous. The CDR3 extends over 14 amino acids. Germline-derived CDR1 and CDR2 are SGHAT and FQNNGV. V shed 2 bases and J shed 2 bases, with 10 bases lying between them. CDR3 protein: CASSLIGETYEQYF. CDR3 in DNA: TGTGCCAGCAGCTTAATCGGTGAAACCTACGAGCAGTACTTC.

The gene calls are TRBV7-8 and TRBJ1-6; 10 positions match TRBD1. The CDR3 is 14 amino acids. CDR1 is SGHVS and CDR2 is FQNEAQ in the germline V gene. The ends lost 5 bases at V and 9 bases at J; junction bases unmatched: 4. The CDR3 sequence: CASSGDRGLSPLHF. In DNA form, the CDR3 reads TGTGCCAGCAGCGGCGACAGGGGGCTTTCACCCCTCCACTTT.

J is TRBJ1-1 and V is TRBV6-1; a possible D gene is TRBD1 (5 bases). V was clipped by 1 base and J by 5 bases, with 11 bases between them. This CDR3 contains 14 residues. Germline V CDR1 and CDR2: MNHNS, SASEGT. The CDR3 reads CASSEGGRRTEAFF. The CDR3, as DNA: TGTGCCAGCAGTGAAGGGGGGAGGAGGACTGAAGCTTTCTTT.